This TCR beta chain originates from a study of patients and donors after allogeneic stem cell transplantation. TCRdb re-called the RT-PCR reads with MiXCR, one entry per CDR3 protein. Of about 960,000 distinct CDR3 sequences listed, roughly 18% were seen once; the top ten hold around 6%. The CDR3 is made up of 15 amino acids. The germline gives CDR1 SGHAT, CDR2 FQNNGV. V lost 5 bases and J lost 1, with 13 bases in between. The rearrangement uses TRBV11-2 and TRBJ2-3, with a possible D match to TRBD2 (6 bases). The sample was blood, either unsorted or a sorted T cell fraction (not recorded which). The sequence was collected from a human donor who was either an allogeneic HSCT recipient or a stem cell or donor lymphocyte infusion donor (not recorded which). It is not recorded whose cells these are; they may come from a transplant donor. The CDR3 reads CASSAEGRGTDTQYF. CDR3 nucleotides: TGTGCCAGCAGCGCGGAGGGCCGGGGCACAGATACGCAGTATTTT. Together with reference TRBV11-2 and TRBJ2-3, the CDR3 gives the full variable domain: EAGVAQSPRYKIIEKRQSVAFWCNPISGHATLYWYQQILGQGPKLLIQFQNNGVVDDSQLPKDRFSAERLKGVDSTLKIQPAKLEDSAVYLCASSAEGRGTDTQYFGPGTRLTVL.